This T cell receptor beta chain was sequenced for a study of human T cells and chemical hapten exposure. Ten or more counts support this clonotype. Looked up from germline, CDR1 is SQVTM and CDR2 is ANQGSEA. The V and J ends lost 0 bases and 6 bases respectively, with 4 bases between them. CDR3 length: 11 residues. MiXCR was run by TCRdb on the RACE reads, yielding one entry per CDR3 protein. The sample consists of 300,000 to 400,000 distinct CDR3 sequences, 4.5% to 5.5% of them appearing once. As for time point: pre-sensitization, week 0. Specified treatment: therapeutic diphenylcyclopropenone sensitization with weekly scalp DPC.

This chain links TRBV29-1 with TRBJ2-3; D call uncertain. The starting material was whole blood, obtained in connection with sensitization to the hapten diphenylcyclopropenone (DPC). This clonotype was obtained from a woman between 45 and 60 years old with alopecia areata. Some clones in this sample may be carry-over from other donors' samples. The CDR3 nucleotides read TGCAGCGTTGAAGAGCGCGATACGCAGTATTTT. This codes for CSVEERDTQYF.